This T cell receptor beta chain was observed in a study of molecular identifiers for immune sequencing clone quantification. Unmatched junction bases numbered 7, after V lost 1 base and J lost 6 bases. This CDR3 comprises 15 residues. Germline V gives CDR1 LGHDT, CDR2 YNNKEL (reference sequence). A single record per CDR3 protein comes from TCRdb applying MiXCR to the PCR reads. The data contain around 470,000 distinct CDR3 sequences, roughly 26% of them singletons. This clonotype occurred many times. The receptor's source is a human donor in good health. Some libraries in this study had Jurkat cell RNA spiked in. The rearrangement joins TRBV3-1 to TRBJ2-3, with TRBD2 identical over 7 bases. Material: naive CD8+ T cells from blood, with Jurkat cell RNA spiked in. As to subset: FACS-sorted CD8+CD4-CCR7+CD45RA+ naive T cells. The CDR3 nucleotides read TGTGCCAGCAGCCAAGTAGAACTAGCGATGGATACGCAGTATTTT. Translation gives CASSQVELAMDTQYF.